The clone carrying this T cell receptor (beta chain) appeared a few times. Just one base apart from a much larger clone, this may be a read error. TCR beta CDR3 regions were amplified from RNA transcripts. The HTBI set primed first-round TCR CDR3 RT-PCR. TCRdb reanalysed the multiplex PCR reads using MiXCR and keeps one entry per CDR3 protein. This sample has approximately 430,000 distinct CDR3 sequences, with 15% to 17% found just once. The source of the sample is a study of T cells in Graves' hyperthyroidism and ophthalmopathy. Material for sequencing was blood. The TCR sequence derives from a woman aged 18-30 years with Graves' hyperthyroidism.

The CDR3 nucleotides read TGTGCCAGCAGCCACCGGGACAGCCACTACGAGCAGTACTTC. It specifies CASSHRDSHYEQYF. The chain joins TRBV3-1 to TRBJ2-7, with 7 nucleotides matching TRBD1. The CDR3 covers 14 residues. Germline V CDR1 and CDR2: LGHDT, YNNKEL (reference sequence). Losses at the gene ends were 3 bases for V and 3 bases for J; bases not matched to a gene: 5.